This TCR beta chain is from a study of cytomegalovirus exposure and HLA in healthy donors. Study-wide points: There were some public TCRs occurring in many donors, but most TCR sequences were rare. A later analysis showed that HLA-associated TCR beta chains had undergone more clonal expansion than equally common others.

With 3 bases clipped from V and 7 bases from J, the junction kept 10 bases outside the gene matches. Germline loops: CDR1 SGHVS, CDR2 FQNEAQ. CDR3 size: 15 residues. Worth noting for this clone: Its antigen is still unknown.

Primers included in the PCR were 60 Vbeta and 13 Jbeta primers. The protocol was immunoSEQ multiplex PCR, while the TCRdb copy is restricted to in-frame clones and leaves out a portion. The sample shows 200,000 to 250,000 clones, around 75% of them seen only once. This TCR derives from a woman aged 30 to 39 in good health and CMV-seronegative. The V gene is TRBV7-8, the J gene TRBJ1-2; 8 bases map to TRBD1. The specimen was PBMCs. The CDR3, as DNA: TGTGCCAGCAGCTTTCTGATGGACAGGGATAGTGGCTACACCTTC. Amino acids: CASSFLMDRDSGYTF.